The 17 T cell receptor beta chains presented below share a single source sample, sequenced in a study of blood T cell repertoires in COVID-19. The table came from immunoSEQ multiplex PCR; TCRdb's copy has only in-frame clones and leaves some out. Among tens of thousands of clones, approximately 87% were seen once, and the ten largest hold 0.95% to 1.5%. The sample was peripheral blood. The receptors were sampled from a woman between 55 and 75 years old with acute or convalescent COVID-19.

The rearrangement uses TRBV9 and TRBJ1-5; 10 positions agree with TRBD1. The junction had 6 bases not matched to a gene; V was cut back by 0 bases and J by 6 bases. The CDR3 is made up of 16 amino acids. The V gene's germline CDR1 is SGDLS and CDR2 YYNGEE. The CDR3 reads CASSVDVGQGTQPQHF. CDR3 DNA: TGTGCCAGCAGCGTAGACGTGGGACAGGGGACTCAGCCCCAGCATTTT.

This chain connects TRBV7-6 to TRBJ2-2, with 8 bases identical to TRBD1. Germline CDR1 and CDR2: SGHVS and FNYEAQ. After removal of 5 bases from V and 5 bases from J, the junction contained 4 bases not matched to a gene. The CDR3 covers 14 residues. The CDR3 coding sequence is TGTGCCAGCAGCCCGGACAGGGTAACCGGGGAGCTGTTTTTT. The encoded protein is CASSPDRVTGELFF.

The chain has TRBV5-5 and TRBJ2-1, with TRBD1 matching over 9 bases. The V and J ends lost 0 bases and 6 bases, in that order; junction bases with no gene match: 4. Germline values: CDR1 SGHKS, CDR2 YYEKEE (reference sequence). The CDR3 has 15 residues. This chain's CDR3 is CASSLGGTGFNEQFF. The DNA for the CDR3 is TGTGCCAGCAGCTTGGGTGGGACAGGGTTCAATGAGCAGTTCTTC.

The chain is built from TRBV18 and TRBJ2-5, with D maybe TRBD1 (5 bases). Per the germline V gene, CDR1 is KGHSH and CDR2 is LQKENI. Trimming cost V 4 bases and J 2 bases, with 8 bases left between them. The CDR3 is 13 residues long. This CDR3 is CASSQDRQETQYF. The CDR3 coding sequence is TGTGCCAGCTCACAAGACAGACAAGAGACCCAGTACTTC.

The chain is built from TRBV6-6 and TRBJ2-2, with D maybe TRBD2 (6 bases). Germline V gene data show CDR1 as MNHNY and CDR2 as SVGAGI (reference sequence). This CDR3 is built from 18 residues. Deletions cut 5 bases from V and 2 bases from J, with 21 bases between. CDR3 nucleotides: TGTGCCAGCAGTCGAGGGACTGCCTCCCGCTTAAACACCGGGGAGCTGTTTTTT. This codes for CASSRGTASRLNTGELFF.

V is TRBV28 and J is TRBJ1-3; no firm D call. V was clipped by 7 bases and J by 0 bases, with 10 bases between them. The germline gives CDR1 MDHEN, CDR2 SYDVKM. The CDR3 runs to 14 residues. The CDR3 DNA reads as TGTGCCAGCACTTTGAAAGCCTCTGGAAACACCATATATTTT. Its translation is CASTLKASGNTIYF.

Notes on this clone: The junction and the germline gene differ at one end; a read error may be behind it. The chain uses TRBV28 and TRBJ1-1, with D uncertain. This CDR3 has 12 amino acids. Germline lookup yields CDR1 MDHEN and CDR2 SYDVKM. CDR3 in DNA: TGTGCCAGCAGTTTAGATGGAGGAAGCGTAGGTTTT. Amino acids: CASSLDGGSVGF.

The chain is built from TRBV3-1 (or the pseudogene TRBV3-2) and TRBJ1-1; no firm D call. Trimming stripped 2 bases from V and 0 bases from J, with 4 bases between. The germline V gene encodes CDR1 LGHDT and CDR2 YNNKEL (reference sequence). The CDR3 extends over 13 amino acids. The CDR3 DNA sequence: TGTGCCAGCAGCCAACAGTTGAACACTGAAGCTTTCTTT. Translation gives CASSQQLNTEAFF.

The CDR3 nucleotides read TGCGCCAGCAGCTTGACCGCCGCAGGGTACCAGTACTTC. It translates to CASSLTAAGYQYF. The chain joins TRBV5-1 to TRBJ2-5; D is perhaps TRBD1 (5 bases). Germline CDR1 and CDR2: SGHRS and YFSETQ. Trimming left V 1 base short and J 10 bases short, with 14 bases between. The CDR3 sequence is 13 residues long.

V is TRBV19 and J is TRBJ2-5; D not resolved. The CDR3 length is 13 residues. Between the trimmed V and J ends, which lost 2 bases and 2 bases, there was a span of 6 bases. Germline values: CDR1 LNHDA, CDR2 SQIVND (reference sequence). The CDR3 DNA reads TGTGCCAGTAGTATATCGCGGCAAGAGACCCAGTACTTC. Protein sequence: CASSISRQETQYF. The variable domain in full, completed from reference TRBV19 and TRBJ2-5, reads DGGITQSPKYLFRKEGQNVTLSCEQNLNHDAMYWYRQDPGQGLRLIYYSQIVNDFQKGDIAEGYSVSREKKESFPLTVTSAQKNPTAFYLCASSISRQETQYFGPGTRLLVL.

The genes are TRBV4-1 and TRBJ2-5, with 9 bases that match TRBD2. With 2 bases clipped from V and 5 bases from J, the junction kept 6 bases outside the gene matches. The CDR3 sequence is 15 residues long. Germline values: CDR1 MGHRA, CDR2 YSYEKL. CDR3 in amino acids: CASSQRAGGLETQYF. CDR3 bases: TGCGCCAGCAGCCAACGGGCGGGAGGGCTTGAGACCCAGTACTTC.

The chain couples TRBV3-1 (or the pseudogene TRBV3-2) to TRBJ1-1, with D possibly TRBD1 on 6 matching bases. V was cut by 6 bases and J by 4 bases, with 12 bases left in between. Germline CDR1 LGHDT, CDR2 YNNKEL (reference sequence). The CDR3 has 13 amino acids. The CDR3 coding sequence is TGTGCCAGCAGGGCTAGGGGGGGCACTGAAGCTTTCTTT. Amino acid sequence: CASRARGGTEAFF.

V and J are TRBV12-3 or TRBV12-4 and TRBJ2-3, with D possibly TRBD2 on 5 matching bases. Deletions cut 3 bases from V and 4 bases from J, with 8 bases between. CDR3 length equals 13 residues. CDR3 in DNA: TGTGCCAGCAGTTTCTTGGGAGCAGATACGCAGTATTTT. Translating it yields CASSFLGADTQYF.

The rearrangement joins TRBV18 to TRBJ2-1; 7 bases match TRBD1. Germline CDR1 KGHSH, CDR2 LQKENI. This CDR3 has 16 residues. V gave up 2 bases and J gave up 8 bases; unmatched junction bases: 12. The CDR3, as DNA: TGTGCCAGCTCACCAGGAGGTTTAGGGGGCGTGGATGAGCAGTTCTTC. This codes for CASSPGGLGGVDEQFF.

This rearrangement joins TRBV19 to TRBJ2-1; 7 nucleotides match TRBD2. Losses at the gene ends were 3 bases for V and 4 bases for J; bases not matched to a gene: 9. This CDR3 has 16 amino acids. CDR1 and CDR2 from the germline V gene are LNHDA and SQIVND (reference sequence). The chain's CDR3 is CASSMTSGTPYNEQFF. As DNA, the CDR3 is TGTGCCAGTAGTATGACCAGCGGGACCCCTTACAATGAGCAGTTCTTC.

The J gene is TRBJ1-1, the V gene TRBV5-6, with 7 bases aligning to TRBD1. CDR3 length: 16 residues. J lost 0 bases, V lost 4 bases, and 9 bases had no gene match. Germline V gene data show CDR1 as SGHDT and CDR2 as YYEEEE. Here the CDR3 reads CASSPLDGTVNTEAFF. Written as DNA, the CDR3 is TGTGCCAGCAGCCCCCTAGATGGGACAGTGAACACTGAAGCTTTCTTT.

V gene TRBV4-3 combines with J gene TRBJ1-2, with D possibly matching TRBD1 (6 bases). Germline V lookup: CDR1 LGHNA, CDR2 YSLEER. The CDR3 loop spans 17 amino acids. Trimming pared 1 base from V and 4 bases from J, leaving 19 bases between. CDR3 amino acids: CASSQAVAQGLGYGYTF. The CDR3 DNA sequence: TGCGCCAGCAGCCAAGCCGTGGCTCAGGGGCTTGGCTATGGCTACACCTTC.